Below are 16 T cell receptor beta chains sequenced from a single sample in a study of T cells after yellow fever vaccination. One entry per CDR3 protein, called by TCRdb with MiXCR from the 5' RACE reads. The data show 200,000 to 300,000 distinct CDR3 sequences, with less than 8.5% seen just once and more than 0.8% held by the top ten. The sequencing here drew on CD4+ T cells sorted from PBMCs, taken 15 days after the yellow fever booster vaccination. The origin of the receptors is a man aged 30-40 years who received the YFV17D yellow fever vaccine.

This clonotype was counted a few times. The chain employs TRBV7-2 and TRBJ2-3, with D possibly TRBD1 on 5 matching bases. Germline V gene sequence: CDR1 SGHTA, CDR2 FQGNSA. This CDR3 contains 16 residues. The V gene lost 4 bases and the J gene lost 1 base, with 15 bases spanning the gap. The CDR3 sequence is CASSSSTGIRTDTQYF. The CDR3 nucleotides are TGTGCCAGCAGCTCCTCAACAGGAATACGCACAGATACGCAGTATTTT.

This CDR3 is CSARPQVGEQYF. DNA for the CDR3: TGCAGTGCTCGCCCACAGGTGGGCGAGCAGTACTTC. The rearrangement joins TRBV20-1 to TRBJ2-7; the D gene is possibly TRBD1 (5 bases). The CDR3 has 12 amino acids. Germline CDR1 and CDR2: DFQATT and SNEGSKA (reference sequence). V dropped 5 bases and J dropped 6 bases, with 14 bases sitting between them.

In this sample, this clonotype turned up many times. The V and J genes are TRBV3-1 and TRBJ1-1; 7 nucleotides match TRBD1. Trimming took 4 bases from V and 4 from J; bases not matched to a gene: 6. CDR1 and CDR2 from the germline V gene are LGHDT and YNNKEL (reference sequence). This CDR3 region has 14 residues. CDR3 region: CASSPTGWGTEAFF. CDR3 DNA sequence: TGTGCCAGCAGCCCGACAGGGTGGGGCACTGAAGCTTTCTTT.

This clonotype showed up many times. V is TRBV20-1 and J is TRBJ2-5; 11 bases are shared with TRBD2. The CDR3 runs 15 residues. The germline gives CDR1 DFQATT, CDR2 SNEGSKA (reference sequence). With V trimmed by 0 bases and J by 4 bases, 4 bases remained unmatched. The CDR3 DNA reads TGCAGTGCTAGAGATCGAACTAGCGGGAGAGAGACCCAGTACTTC. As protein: CSARDRTSGRETQYF.

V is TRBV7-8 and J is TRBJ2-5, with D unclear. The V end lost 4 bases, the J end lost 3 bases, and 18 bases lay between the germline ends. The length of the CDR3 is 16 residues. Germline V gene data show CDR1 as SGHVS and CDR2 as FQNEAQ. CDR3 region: CASSSKARPAKETQYF. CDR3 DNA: TGTGCCAGCAGCTCTAAGGCGCGACCAGCGAAAGAGACCCAGTACTTC.

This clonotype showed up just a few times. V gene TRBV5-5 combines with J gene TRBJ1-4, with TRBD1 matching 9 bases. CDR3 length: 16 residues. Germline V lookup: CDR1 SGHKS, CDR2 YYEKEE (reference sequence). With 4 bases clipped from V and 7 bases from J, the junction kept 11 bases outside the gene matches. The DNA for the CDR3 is TGTGCCAGCAGCCATCCTACAGGGGGCCGAATTGAAAAACTGTTTTTT. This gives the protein CASSHPTGGRIEKLFF.

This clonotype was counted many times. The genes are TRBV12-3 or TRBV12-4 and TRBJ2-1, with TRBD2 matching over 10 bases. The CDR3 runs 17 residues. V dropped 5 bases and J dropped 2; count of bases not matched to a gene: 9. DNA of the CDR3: TGTGCCAGCAGTCCCGGCCTACTAGCGGGAACCTACAATGAGCAGTTCTTC. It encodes CASSPGLLAGTYNEQFF.

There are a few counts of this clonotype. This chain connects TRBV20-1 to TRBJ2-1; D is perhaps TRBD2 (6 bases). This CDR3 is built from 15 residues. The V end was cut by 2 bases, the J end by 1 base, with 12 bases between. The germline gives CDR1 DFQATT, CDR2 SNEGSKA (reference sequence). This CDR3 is CSARLAPESYNEQFF. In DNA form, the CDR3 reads TGCAGTGCTAGACTAGCGCCTGAATCCTACAATGAGCAGTTCTTC.

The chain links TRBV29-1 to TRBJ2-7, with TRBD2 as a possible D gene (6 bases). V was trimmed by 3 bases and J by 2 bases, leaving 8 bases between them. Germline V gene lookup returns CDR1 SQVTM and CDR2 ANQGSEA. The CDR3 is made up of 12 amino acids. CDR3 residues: CSVEASAYEQYF. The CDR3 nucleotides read TGCAGCGTTGAGGCTAGCGCCTACGAGCAGTACTTC.

CDR3 DNA: TGCAGCGTTGTGGGGGGAGCGGGAGGGTTTGGGTACAATGAGCAGTTCTTC. It specifies CSVVGGAGGFGYNEQFF. The chain employs TRBV29-1 and TRBJ2-1, with 10 bases aligning to TRBD2. The CDR3 is made up of 17 amino acids. Germline V CDR1 and CDR2: SQVTM, ANQGSEA. The V segment lost 4 bases and the J segment 4 bases; nucleotides outside the gene matches: 13.

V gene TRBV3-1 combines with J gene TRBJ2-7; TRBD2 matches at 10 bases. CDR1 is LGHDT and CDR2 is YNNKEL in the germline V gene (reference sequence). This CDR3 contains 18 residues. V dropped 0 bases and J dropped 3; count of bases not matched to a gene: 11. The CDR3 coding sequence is TGTGCCAGCAGCCAAGAAGGAACTAGCGGGACTGAACACTACGAGCAGTACTTC. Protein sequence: CASSQEGTSGTEHYEQYF.

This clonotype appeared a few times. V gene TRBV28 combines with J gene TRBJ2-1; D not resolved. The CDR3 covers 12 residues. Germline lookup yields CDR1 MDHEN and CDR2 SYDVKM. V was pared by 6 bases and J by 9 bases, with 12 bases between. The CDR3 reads CASSSARFEQFF. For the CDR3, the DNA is TGTGCCAGCAGCTCAGCGCGGTTTGAGCAGTTCTTC. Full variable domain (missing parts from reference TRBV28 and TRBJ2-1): DVKVTQSSRYLVKRTGEKVFLECVQDMDHENMFWYRQDPGLGLRLIYFSYDVKMKEKGDIPEGYSVSREKKERFSLILESASTNQTSMYLCASSSARFEQFFGPGTRLTVL.

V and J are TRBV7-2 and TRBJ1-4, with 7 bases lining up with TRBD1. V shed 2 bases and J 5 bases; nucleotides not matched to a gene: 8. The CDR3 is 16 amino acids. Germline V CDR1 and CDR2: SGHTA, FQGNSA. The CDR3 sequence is CASSLLRQGYNEKLFF. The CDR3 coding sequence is TGTGCCAGCAGCTTACTACGACAGGGCTACAATGAAAAACTGTTTTTT.

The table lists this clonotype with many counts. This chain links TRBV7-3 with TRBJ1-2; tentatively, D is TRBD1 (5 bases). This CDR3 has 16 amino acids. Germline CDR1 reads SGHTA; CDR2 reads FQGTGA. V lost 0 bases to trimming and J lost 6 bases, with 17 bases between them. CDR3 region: CASSLTESWGEDGYTF. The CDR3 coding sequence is TGTGCCAGCAGCTTAACCGAATCATGGGGCGAGGATGGCTACACCTTC.

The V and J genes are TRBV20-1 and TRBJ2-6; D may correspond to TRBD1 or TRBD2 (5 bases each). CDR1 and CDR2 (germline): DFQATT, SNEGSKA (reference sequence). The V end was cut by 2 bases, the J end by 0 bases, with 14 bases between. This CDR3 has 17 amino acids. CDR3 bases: TGCAGTGCTAGAAAGGGACCAACCACCTCTGGGGCCAACGTCCTGACTTTC. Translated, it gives CSARKGPTTSGANVLTF.

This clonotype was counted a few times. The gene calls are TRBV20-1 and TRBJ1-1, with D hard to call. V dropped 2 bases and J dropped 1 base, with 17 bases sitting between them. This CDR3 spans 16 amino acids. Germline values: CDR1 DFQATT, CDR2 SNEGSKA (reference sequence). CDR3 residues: CSARPKSGLENTEAFF. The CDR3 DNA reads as TGCAGTGCTAGACCAAAGTCCGGGCTGGAGAACACTGAAGCTTTCTTT.